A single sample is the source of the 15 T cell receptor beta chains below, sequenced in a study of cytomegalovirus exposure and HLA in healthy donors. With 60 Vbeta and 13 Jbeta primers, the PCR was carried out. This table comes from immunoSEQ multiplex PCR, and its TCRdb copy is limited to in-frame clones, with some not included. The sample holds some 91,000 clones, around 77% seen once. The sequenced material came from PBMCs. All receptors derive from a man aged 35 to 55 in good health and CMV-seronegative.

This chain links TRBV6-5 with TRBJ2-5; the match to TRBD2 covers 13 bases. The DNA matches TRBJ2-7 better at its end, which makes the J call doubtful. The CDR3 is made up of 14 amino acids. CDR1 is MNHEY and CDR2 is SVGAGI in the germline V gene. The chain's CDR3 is CASTGLAGVGEQYF. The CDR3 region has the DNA TGTGCCAGCACCGGACTAGCGGGAGTTGGCGAGCAGTACTTC.

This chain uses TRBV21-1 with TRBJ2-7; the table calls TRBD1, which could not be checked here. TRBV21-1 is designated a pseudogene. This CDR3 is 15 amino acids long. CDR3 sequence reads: CASSLRTGGSYEQYF. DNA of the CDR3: TGTGCCAGCAGCTTACGGACAGGGGGCTCCTACGAGCAGTACTTC.

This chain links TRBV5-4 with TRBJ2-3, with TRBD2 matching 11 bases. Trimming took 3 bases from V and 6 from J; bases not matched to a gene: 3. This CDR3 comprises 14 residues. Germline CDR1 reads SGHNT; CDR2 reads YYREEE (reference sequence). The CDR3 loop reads CASSYRLAGDTQYF. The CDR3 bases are TGTGCCAGCAGCTATCGACTAGCGGGGGATACGCAGTATTTT.

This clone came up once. In DNA, the CDR3 is TGCGCCAGCAGCCTCCGGGAGGGCGCCACTGAAGCTTTCTTT. It codes for CASSLREGATEAFF. The chain links TRBV5-1 to TRBJ1-1; D remains ambiguous. Looked up from germline, CDR1 is SGHRS and CDR2 is YFSETQ. Trimming cost V 4 bases and J 4 bases, with 14 bases left between them. The CDR3 spans 14 residues.

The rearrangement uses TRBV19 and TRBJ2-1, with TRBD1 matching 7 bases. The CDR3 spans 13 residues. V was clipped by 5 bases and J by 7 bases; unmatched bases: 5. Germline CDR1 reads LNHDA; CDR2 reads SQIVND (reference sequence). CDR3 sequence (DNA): TGTGCCAGTAGTGTGACAGGGTTGAATGAGCAGTTCTTC. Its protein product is CASSVTGLNEQFF.

CDR3: CASSFGGGRTEAFF. The CDR3 DNA reads as TGTGCCAGCAGTTTTGGAGGGGGCCGAACTGAAGCTTTCTTT. This chain joins TRBV28 and TRBJ1-1, with 7 bases matching TRBD1. Germline values: CDR1 MDHEN, CDR2 SYDVKM. J gave up 5 bases and V 3 bases, and 6 bases lay outside the gene matches. The CDR3 is 14 residues long.

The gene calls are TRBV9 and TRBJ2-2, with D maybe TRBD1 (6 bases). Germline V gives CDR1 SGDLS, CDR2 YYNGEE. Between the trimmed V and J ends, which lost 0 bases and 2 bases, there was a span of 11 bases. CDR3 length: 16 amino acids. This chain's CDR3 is CASSVGTGPNTGELFF. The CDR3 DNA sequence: TGTGCCAGCAGCGTAGGTACAGGGCCTAACACCGGGGAGCTGTTTTTT.

Here the CDR3 DNA reads TGTGCCAGTAGTATGGACAGGGGATACACCGGGGAGCTGTTTTTT. This codes for CASSMDRGYTGELFF. The rearrangement links TRBV19 to TRBJ2-2; 9 bases map to TRBD1. This CDR3 contains 15 residues. V was pared by 3 bases and J by 3 bases, with 2 bases of the junction left unmatched. The germline gives CDR1 LNHDA, CDR2 SQIVND (reference sequence).

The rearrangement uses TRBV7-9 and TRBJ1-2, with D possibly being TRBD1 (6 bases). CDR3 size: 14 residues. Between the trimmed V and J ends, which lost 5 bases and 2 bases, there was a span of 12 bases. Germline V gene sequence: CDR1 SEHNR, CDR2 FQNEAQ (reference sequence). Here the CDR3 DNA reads TGTGCCAGCAGCCCGAACAGGGCCAACTATGGCTACACCTTC. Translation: CASSPNRANYGYTF.

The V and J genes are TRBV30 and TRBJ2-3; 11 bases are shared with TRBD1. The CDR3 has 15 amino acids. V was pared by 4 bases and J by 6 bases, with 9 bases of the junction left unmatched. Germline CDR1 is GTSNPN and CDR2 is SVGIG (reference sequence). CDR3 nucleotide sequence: TGTGCCTGGACTGGGGGACAGGGGGGGTTTGATACGCAGTATTTT. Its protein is CAWTGGQGGFDTQYF.

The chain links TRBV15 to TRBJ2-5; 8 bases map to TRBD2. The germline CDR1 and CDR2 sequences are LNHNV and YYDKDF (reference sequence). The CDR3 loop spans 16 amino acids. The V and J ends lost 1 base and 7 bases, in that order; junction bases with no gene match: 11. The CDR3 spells CATSRAGSGTPGTQYF. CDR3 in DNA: TGTGCCACCAGCAGAGCGGGTAGCGGGACCCCGGGGACCCAGTACTTC.

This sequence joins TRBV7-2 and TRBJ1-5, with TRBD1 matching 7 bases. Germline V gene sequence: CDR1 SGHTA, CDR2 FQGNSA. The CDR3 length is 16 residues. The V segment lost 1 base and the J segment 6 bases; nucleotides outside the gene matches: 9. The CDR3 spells CASSLEGRQGSQPQHF. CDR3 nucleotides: TGTGCCAGCAGCTTAGAAGGGAGACAGGGCTCTCAGCCCCAGCATTTT.

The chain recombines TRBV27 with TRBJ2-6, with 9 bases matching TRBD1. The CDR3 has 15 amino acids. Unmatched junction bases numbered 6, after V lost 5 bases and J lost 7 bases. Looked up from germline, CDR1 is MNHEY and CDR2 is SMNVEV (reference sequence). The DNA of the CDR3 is TGTGCCAGCAGTCGGGACAGGGTTGGTGCCAACGTCCTGACTTTC. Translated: CASSRDRVGANVLTF.

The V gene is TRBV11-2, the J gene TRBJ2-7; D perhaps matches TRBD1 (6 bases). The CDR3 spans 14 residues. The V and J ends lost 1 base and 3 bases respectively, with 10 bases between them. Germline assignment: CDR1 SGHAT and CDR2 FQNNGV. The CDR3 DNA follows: TGTGCCAGCAGCTTAGGAACAGGGATCTACGAGCAGTACTTC. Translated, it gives CASSLGTGIYEQYF. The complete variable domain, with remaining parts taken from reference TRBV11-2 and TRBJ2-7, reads EAGVAQSPRYKIIEKRQSVAFWCNPISGHATLYWYQQILGQGPKLLIQFQNNGVVDDSQLPKDRFSAERLKGVDSTLKIQPAKLEDSAVYLCASSLGTGIYEQYFGPGTRLTVT.

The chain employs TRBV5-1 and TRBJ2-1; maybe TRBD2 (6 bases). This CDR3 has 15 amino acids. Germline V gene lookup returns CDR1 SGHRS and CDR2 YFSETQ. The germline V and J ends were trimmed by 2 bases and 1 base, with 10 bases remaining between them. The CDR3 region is CASSFPGASYNEQFF. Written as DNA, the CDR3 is TGCGCCAGCAGCTTCCCGGGAGCTTCCTACAATGAGCAGTTCTTC.